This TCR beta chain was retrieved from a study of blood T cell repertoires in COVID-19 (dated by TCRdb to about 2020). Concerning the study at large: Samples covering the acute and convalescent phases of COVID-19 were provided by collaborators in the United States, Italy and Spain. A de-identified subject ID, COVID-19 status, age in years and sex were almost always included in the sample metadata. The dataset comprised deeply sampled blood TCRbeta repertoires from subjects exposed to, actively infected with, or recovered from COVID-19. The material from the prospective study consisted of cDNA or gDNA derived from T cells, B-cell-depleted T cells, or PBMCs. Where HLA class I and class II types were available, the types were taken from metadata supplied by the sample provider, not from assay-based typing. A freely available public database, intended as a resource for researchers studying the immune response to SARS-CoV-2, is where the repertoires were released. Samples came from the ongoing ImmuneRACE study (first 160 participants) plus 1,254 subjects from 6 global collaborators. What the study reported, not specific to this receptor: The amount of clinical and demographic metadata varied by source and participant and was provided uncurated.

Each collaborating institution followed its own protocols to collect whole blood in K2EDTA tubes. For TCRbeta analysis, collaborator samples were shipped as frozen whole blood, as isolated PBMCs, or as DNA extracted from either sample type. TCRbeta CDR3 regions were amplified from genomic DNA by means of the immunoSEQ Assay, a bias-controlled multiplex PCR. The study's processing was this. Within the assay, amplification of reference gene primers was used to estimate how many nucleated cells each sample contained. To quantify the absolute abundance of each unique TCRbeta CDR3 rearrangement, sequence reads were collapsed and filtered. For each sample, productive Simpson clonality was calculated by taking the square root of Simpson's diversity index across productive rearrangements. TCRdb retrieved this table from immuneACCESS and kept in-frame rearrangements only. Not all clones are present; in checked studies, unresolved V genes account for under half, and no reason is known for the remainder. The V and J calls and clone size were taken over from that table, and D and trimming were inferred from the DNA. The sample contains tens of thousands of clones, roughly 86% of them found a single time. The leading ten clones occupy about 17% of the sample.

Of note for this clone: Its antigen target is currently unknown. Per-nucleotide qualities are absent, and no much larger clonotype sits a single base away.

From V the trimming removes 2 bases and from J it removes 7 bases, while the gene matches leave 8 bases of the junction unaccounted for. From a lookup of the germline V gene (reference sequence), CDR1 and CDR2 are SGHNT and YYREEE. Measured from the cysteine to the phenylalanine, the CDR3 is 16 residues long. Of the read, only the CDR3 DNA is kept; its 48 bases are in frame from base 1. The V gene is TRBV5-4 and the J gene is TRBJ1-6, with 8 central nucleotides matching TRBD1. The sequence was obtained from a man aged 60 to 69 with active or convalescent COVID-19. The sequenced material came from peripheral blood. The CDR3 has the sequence CASSLPGQGGNSPLHF. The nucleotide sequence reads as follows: TGTGCCAGCAGCTTACCCGGACAGGGCGGCAATTCACCCCTCCACTTT.